These 5 T cell receptor beta chains came from one sample sequenced in a study of regulatory T cells in long-lasting Graves disease (dated by TCRdb to the early 2020s). The method was multiplex PCR. Sequenced using an Illumina HiSeq 4000. iRepertoire HTBI primers and Arm-PCR amplification of CDR3 regions were used to construct TCR beta libraries. TCRdb ran its own pipeline on the public reads, namely fastp trimming at Q25 and MiXCR clone calling, and kept in-frame beta chains. Rows are unified per CDR3 protein, each entry keeping the most common DNA and genes. Counted in this sample were more than 300,000 distinct CDR3 sequences; around 15% of them appeared once. In total, the top ten clones hold 22% of the sample. Sample time point, as interpreted from the label and publication: newly diagnosed GD, antithyroid drugs for less than 3 months. RNA was extracted from PBMCs in TRIzol for both TCR sequencing and RNA sequencing.

The sequences come from peripheral blood mononuclear cells (PBMCs), collected at new diagnosis, from a patient treated with antithyroid drugs. These TCRs come from a female donor with Graves disease.

The sample holds a few counts of this clonotype. The J gene is TRBJ2-5, the V gene TRBV18; D unresolved. The germline V and J ends were trimmed by 1 base and 4 bases, with 10 bases remaining between them. The V gene's germline CDR1 is KGHSH and CDR2 LQKENI. This CDR3 region has 14 residues. CDR3 residues: CASSPRSERETQYF. CDR3 DNA: TGTGCCAGCTCACCACGATCAGAGCGAGAGACCCAGTACTTC.

This clonotype occurred many times. The rearrangement uses TRBV7-9 and TRBJ1-5; D is undetermined. The CDR3 loop spans 13 amino acids. The V and J ends lost 4 bases and 5 bases respectively, with 9 bases between them. Per the germline V gene, CDR1 is SEHNR and CDR2 is FQNEAQ (reference sequence). CDR3 amino acids: CASSSEWDQPQHF. For the CDR3, the DNA is TGTGCCAGCAGCTCCGAGTGGGATCAGCCCCAGCATTTT.

There are many counts of this clonotype. V and J are TRBV5-6 and TRBJ2-7; D is ambiguous. CDR3 size: 14 residues. The V gene's germline CDR1 is SGHDT and CDR2 YYEEEE. Trimming cost V 6 bases and J 2 bases, with 15 bases left between them. The CDR3 nucleotides are TGTGCCAGCACCTCATTGGCGATAACCTACGAGCAGTACTTC. Encoded protein: CASTSLAITYEQYF.

In this sample, this clonotype turned up a few times. The rearrangement uses TRBV29-1 and TRBJ1-2; 11 bases are shared with TRBD1. Germline loops: CDR1 SQVTM, CDR2 ANQGSEA. Trimming removed 3 bases from V and 4 bases from J; junction bases left unmatched: 4. CDR3 length: 14 amino acids. The DNA of the CDR3 is TGCAGCGTTGACCCGGGACAGGGGGGCTATGGCTACACCTTC. Translation gives CSVDPGQGGYGYTF. Based on the CDR3 plus reference TRBV29-1 and TRBJ1-2, the full variable domain is SAVISQKPSRDICQRGTSLTIQCQVDSQVTMMFWYRQQPGQSLTLIATANQGSEATYESGFVIDKFPISRPNLTFSTLTVSNMSPEDSSIYLCSVDPGQGGYGYTFGSGTRLTVV.

This clonotype has just a few counts. The chain recombines TRBV6-1 with TRBJ2-1; 9 nucleotides match TRBD2. The germline V gene encodes CDR1 MNHNS and CDR2 SASEGT. With V trimmed by 5 bases and J by 5 bases, 10 bases remained unmatched. The CDR3 spans 16 residues. CDR3 DNA: TGTGCCAGCAGTCCTCCAACTAGCGGGTCAAACAATGAGCAGTTCTTC. Amino acids: CASSPPTSGSNNEQFF.